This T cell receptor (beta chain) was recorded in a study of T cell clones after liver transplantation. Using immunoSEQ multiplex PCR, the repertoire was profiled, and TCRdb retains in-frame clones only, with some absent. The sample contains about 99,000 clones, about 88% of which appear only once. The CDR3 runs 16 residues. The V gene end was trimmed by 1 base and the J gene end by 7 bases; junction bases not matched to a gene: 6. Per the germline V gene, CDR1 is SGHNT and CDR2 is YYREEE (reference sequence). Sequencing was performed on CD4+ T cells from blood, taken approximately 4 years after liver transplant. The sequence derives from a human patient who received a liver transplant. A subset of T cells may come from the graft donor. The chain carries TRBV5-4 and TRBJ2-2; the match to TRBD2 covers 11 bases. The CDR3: CASSLRLAGNIGELFF. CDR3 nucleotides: TGTGCCAGCAGCTTGCGACTAGCGGGGAATATCGGGGAGCTGTTTTTT.